The next 10 T cell receptor beta chains were all read from a single sample in a study of T cells after yellow fever vaccination. TCRdb re-analysed the 5' RACE reads in MiXCR, keeping a single row per CDR3 protein. In the table there are a few hundred thousand distinct CDR3 sequences, roughly 5.6% of which are singletons. The sequenced sample was CD4+ T cells sorted from PBMCs, obtained on the day of the yellow fever booster vaccination. The receptors derive from a man aged 18 to 30 who received the YFV17D yellow fever vaccine.

The chain carries TRBV6-2 or TRBV6-3 and TRBJ1-5; TRBD1 aligns across 9 bases. V gave up 6 bases and J gave up 4 bases; unmatched junction bases: 7. The CDR3 has 15 residues. In germline, CDR1 is MNHEY, CDR2 SVGEGT. The CDR3 DNA reads as TGTGCCAGCAGCTCCTTCGGGACAGGGAATCAGCCCCAGCATTTT. Translating gives CASSSFGTGNQPQHF.

This clonotype turned up a few times. DNA of the CDR3: TGCGCCAGCAGCCCCTCCCGTCAACAGGCGTTCTATGGCTACACCTTC. Its protein product is CASSPSRQQAFYGYTF. V is TRBV4-1 and J is TRBJ1-2; D is perhaps TRBD1 (5 bases). Germline values: CDR1 MGHRA, CDR2 YSYEKL. CDR3 size: 16 residues. With 4 bases removed from V and 4 bases from J, the gap between germline ends came to 19 bases.

About this clonotype: Compared with germline, one end of the junction differs, possibly owing to a read error. The rearrangement joins TRBV20-1 to TRBJ2-4, with 8 bases fitting TRBD2. Germline-derived CDR1 and CDR2 are DFQATT and SNEGSKA (reference sequence). The CDR3 covers 15 residues. In DNA, the CDR3 is TGCAGTGCTACCGAGCGGGGGCTAGCCAAAAACCTTCAGTACTTC. Translating gives CSATERGLAKNLQYF.

This clonotype was seen many times. The chain combines TRBV10-2 with TRBJ2-5; D is possibly TRBD1 or TRBD2 (6 bases each). The V end lost 7 bases, the J end lost 1 base, and 7 bases lay between the germline ends. Germline V gene data show CDR1 as WSHSY and CDR2 as SAAADI. There are 12 residues in the CDR3. This CDR3 reads CASTGAQETQYF. The DNA of the CDR3 is TGCGCCAGCACGGGGGCCCAAGAGACCCAGTACTTC.

This clonotype was counted at least ten times. V gene TRBV5-1 combines with J gene TRBJ2-5; 11 bases fit TRBD2. Germline CDR1 and CDR2: SGHRS and YFSETQ. This CDR3 has 18 amino acids. V trimming: 2 bases; J trimming: 0 bases; junction bases outside the gene matches: 9. The CDR3 DNA sequence: TGCGCCAGCAGCTTAGGGGGACTAGCGGAGACGTACCAAGAGACCCAGTACTTC. As protein: CASSLGGLAETYQETQYF.

A few counts support this clonotype. V usage is TRBV27 and J usage is TRBJ2-5; D is ambiguous. Deletions cut 7 bases from V and 2 bases from J, with 11 bases between. Germline assignment: CDR1 MNHEY and CDR2 SMNVEV (reference sequence). The CDR3 is made up of 13 amino acids. Written as DNA, the CDR3 is TGTGCCAGCAAACCCGACGGACAAGAGACCCAGTACTTC. Encoded protein: CASKPDGQETQYF.

The table lists this clonotype with a few counts. J is TRBJ2-4 and V is TRBV12-3 or TRBV12-4, with 7 bases aligning to TRBD1. The CDR3 is 11 amino acids. V shed 6 bases, J shed 12 bases, and the junction held 5 bases outside the gene matches. The CDR3 DNA sequence: TGTGCCAGCAGCCGGGGACAGACTCAGTACTTC. Translating gives CASSRGQTQYF.

This clonotype has a count of ten or more. The V gene is TRBV5-1, the J gene TRBJ2-1; D possibly matches TRBD1 or TRBD2 (5 bases each). The CDR3 has 15 residues. Germline values: CDR1 SGHRS, CDR2 YFSETQ. With 4 bases removed from V and 2 bases from J, the gap between germline ends came to 13 bases. The CDR3 bases are TGCGCCAGCAGCGCCTCTTGGGGGACCTACAATGAGCAGTTCTTC. Protein: CASSASWGTYNEQFF.

The chain carries TRBV5-1 and TRBJ2-7; D is unresolved. The V gene lost 4 bases and the J gene lost 1 base, with 6 bases spanning the gap. The CDR3 runs 12 residues. The germline CDR1 and CDR2 sequences are SGHRS and YFSETQ. The DNA for the CDR3 is TGCGCCAGCAGCCCGATGTCCTACGAGCAGTACTTC. Amino acid sequence: CASSPMSYEQYF.

This chain links TRBV18 with TRBJ2-7, with D perhaps TRBD1 (6 bases). Between the trimmed V and J ends, which lost 0 bases and 6 bases, there was a span of 21 bases. The CDR3 totals 17 residues. Germline V gene lookup returns CDR1 KGHSH and CDR2 LQKENI. In nucleotides, the CDR3 is TGTGCCAGCTCACCACCATTGGGACAACCTGAAAGTGTCGAGCAGTACTTC. This translates into CASSPPLGQPESVEQYF.